The T cell receptor beta chain under discussion was sequenced for a study of blood T cell repertoires in COVID-19. Looking at the study overall: Some COVID-19 samples were acute and others convalescent; all came from the United States, Italy and Spain. T cells, B-cell-depleted T cells, or PBMCs provided the cDNA or gDNA that served as material.

Original handling: Researchers report that nucleated cell counts were estimated from reference gene primer amplification. Sequencing used immunoSEQ multiplex PCR; TCRdb keeps in-frame clones, though not all of them. V and J calls and clone size are those listed in that table; D and trimming were worked out from the DNA. The table records 150,000 to 250,000 clones, just under 85% of them present only once. There are 15 residues in the CDR3. Trimming took 7 bases from V and 0 from J; bases not matched to a gene: 6. CDR1 and CDR2 from the germline V gene are SNHLY and FYNNEI. The chain uses TRBV2 and TRBJ1-2; 9 bases align to TRBD1. Input material: peripheral blood. This sequence originates from a human donor with acute or convalescent COVID-19. The donor label of this sample is uncertain. The CDR3 region is CASNSQGASNYGYTF. DNA of the CDR3: TGTGCCAGCAACTCACAGGGGGCGTCTAACTATGGCTACACCTTC.